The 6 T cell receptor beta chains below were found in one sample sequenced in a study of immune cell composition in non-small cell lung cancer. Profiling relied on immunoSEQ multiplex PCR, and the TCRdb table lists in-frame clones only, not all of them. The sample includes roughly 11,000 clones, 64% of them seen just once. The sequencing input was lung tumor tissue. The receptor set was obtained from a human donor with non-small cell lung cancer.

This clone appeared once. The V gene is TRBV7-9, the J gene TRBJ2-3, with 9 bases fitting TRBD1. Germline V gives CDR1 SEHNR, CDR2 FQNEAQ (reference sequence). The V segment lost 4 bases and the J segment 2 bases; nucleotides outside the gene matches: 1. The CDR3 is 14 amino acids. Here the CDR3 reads CASSWTGATDTQYF. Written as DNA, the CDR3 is TGTGCCAGCAGCTGGACAGGGGCCACAGATACGCAGTATTTT.

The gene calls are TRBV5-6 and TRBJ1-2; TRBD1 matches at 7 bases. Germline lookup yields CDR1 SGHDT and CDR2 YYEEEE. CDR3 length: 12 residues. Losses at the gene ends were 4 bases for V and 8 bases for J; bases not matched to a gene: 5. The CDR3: CASSLTGIGYTF. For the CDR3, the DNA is TGTGCCAGCAGCCTGACAGGGATCGGCTACACCTTC.

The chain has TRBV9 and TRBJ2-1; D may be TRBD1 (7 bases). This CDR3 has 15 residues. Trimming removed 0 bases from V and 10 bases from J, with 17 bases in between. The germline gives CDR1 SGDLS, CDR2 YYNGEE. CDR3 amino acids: CASSVGSGGLWEQFF. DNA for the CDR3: TGTGCCAGCAGCGTAGGTTCAGGGGGGCTTTGGGAGCAGTTCTTC.

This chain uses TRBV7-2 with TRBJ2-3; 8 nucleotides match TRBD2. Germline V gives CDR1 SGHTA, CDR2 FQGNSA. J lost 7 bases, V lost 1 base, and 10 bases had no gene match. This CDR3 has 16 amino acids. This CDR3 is CASSLVLGAGEHTQYF. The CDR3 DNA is TGTGCCAGCAGCTTAGTACTTGGAGCGGGAGAACATACGCAGTATTTT.

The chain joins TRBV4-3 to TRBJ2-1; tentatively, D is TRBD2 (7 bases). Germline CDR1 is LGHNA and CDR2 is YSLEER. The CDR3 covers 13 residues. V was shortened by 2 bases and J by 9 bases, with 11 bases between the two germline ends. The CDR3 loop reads CASSQWEGGEQFF. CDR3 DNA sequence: TGCGCCAGCAGCCAATGGGAGGGGGGTGAGCAGTTCTTC.

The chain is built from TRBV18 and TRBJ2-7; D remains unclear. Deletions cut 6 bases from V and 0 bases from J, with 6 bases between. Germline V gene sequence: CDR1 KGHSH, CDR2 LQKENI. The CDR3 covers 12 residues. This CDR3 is CASSAASYEQYF. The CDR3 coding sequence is TGTGCCAGCTCGGCGGCCTCCTACGAGCAGTACTTC.